Listed below are T cell receptor beta chains from one sample, sequenced in a study of neurological immune-mediated disorders. TCRdb used MiXCR to reprocess the 5' RACE reads, holding one entry per CDR3 protein. The sample has 100,000 to 150,000 distinct CDR3 sequences, roughly 3.4% seen once; the top ten hold 1.3%. Sequencing was carried out using PBMCs. Receptor source: a woman in her thirties with multiple sclerosis. The CDR3 runs from the conserved cysteine through the conserved F or W. Each record gives: clone size, V gene, J gene, D gene, CDR3 protein, CDR3 DNA. A D gene is named only where the DNA matches it firmly. Clone size is shown for a subset of rows, as once, few, many or a class of expanded clone.

clone size: many; V gene: TRBV7-9; J gene: TRBJ1-5; D gene: .; CDR3 protein: CASSSSLGGHSNQPQHF; CDR3 DNA: TGTGCCAGCAGCTCCTCCCTTGGTGGTCATAGCAATCAGCCCCAGCATTTT
clone size: many; V gene: TRBV6-5; J gene: TRBJ1-1; D gene: .; CDR3 protein: CASSYQGFPQRAFF; CDR3 DNA: TGTGCCAGCAGTTACCAGGGGTTTCCTCAACGGGCTTTCTTT
clone size: many; V gene: TRBV6-2/TRBV6-3; J gene: TRBJ2-5; D gene: .; CDR3 protein: CASNAGVDLLETQYF; CDR3 DNA: TGTGCCAGCAATGCTGGGGTTGACCTTCTGGAGACCCAGTACTTC
clone size: many; V gene: TRBV2; J gene: TRBJ1-2; D gene: TRBD1; CDR3 protein: CASIRGGLYGYTF; CDR3 DNA: TGTGCCAGCATCAGAGGGGGCCTCTATGGCTACACCTTC
clone size: .; V gene: TRBV10-2; J gene: TRBJ2-5; D gene: TRBD2; CDR3 protein: CASSMGGQETQYF; CDR3 DNA: TGCGCCAGCAGTATGGGGGGGCAAGAGACCCAGTACTTC
clone size: many; V gene: TRBV3-1; J gene: TRBJ2-2; D gene: TRBD2; CDR3 protein: CASSSRTSKATGELFF; CDR3 DNA: TGTGCCAGCAGTTCCAGGACTAGCAAGGCCACCGGGGAGCTGTTTTTT
clone size: many; V gene: TRBV12-3/TRBV12-4; J gene: TRBJ2-7; D gene: TRBD2; CDR3 protein: CASSSTSGRITYEQYF; CDR3 DNA: TGTGCCAGCAGCTCAACTAGCGGGAGAATTACCTACGAGCAGTACTTC
clone size: many; V gene: TRBV29-1; J gene: TRBJ1-1; D gene: .; CDR3 protein: CSVPIIAPDTNTEAFF; CDR3 DNA: TGCAGCGTCCCCATCATCGCACCGGATACGAACACTGAAGCTTTCTTT
clone size: many; V gene: TRBV12-3/TRBV12-4; J gene: TRBJ2-7; D gene: TRBD1; CDR3 protein: CASSFGQGDVEQYF; CDR3 DNA: TGTGCCAGCAGTTTCGGACAGGGGGACGTCGAGCAGTACTTC
clone size: many; V gene: TRBV7-2; J gene: TRBJ1-2; D gene: .; CDR3 protein: CASSLGGRGRIANYGYTF; CDR3 DNA: TGTGCCAGCAGCTTAGGGGGACGGGGCCGTATAGCTAACTATGGCTACACCTTC
clone size: many; V gene: TRBV30; J gene: TRBJ1-2; D gene: .; CDR3 protein: CAWKRGGYTF; CDR3 DNA: TGTGCCTGGAAACGCGGTGGCTACACCTTC
clone size: many; V gene: TRBV7-9; J gene: TRBJ1-5; D gene: .; CDR3 protein: CASSLGTVEWQPQHF; CDR3 DNA: TGTGCCAGCAGCTTAGGAACGGTGGAATGGCAGCCCCAGCATTTT